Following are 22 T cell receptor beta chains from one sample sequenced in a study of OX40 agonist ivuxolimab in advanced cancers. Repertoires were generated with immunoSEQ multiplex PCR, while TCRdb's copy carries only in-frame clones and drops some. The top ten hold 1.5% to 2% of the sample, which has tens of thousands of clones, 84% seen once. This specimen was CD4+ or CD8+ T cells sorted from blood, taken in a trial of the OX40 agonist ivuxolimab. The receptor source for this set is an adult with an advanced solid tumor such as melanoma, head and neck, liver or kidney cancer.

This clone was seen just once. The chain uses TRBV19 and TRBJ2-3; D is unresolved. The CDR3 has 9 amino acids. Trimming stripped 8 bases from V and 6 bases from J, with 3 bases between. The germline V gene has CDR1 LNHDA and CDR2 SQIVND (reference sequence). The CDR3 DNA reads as TGTGCCAGTCCGGATACGCAGTATTTT. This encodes CASPDTQYF.

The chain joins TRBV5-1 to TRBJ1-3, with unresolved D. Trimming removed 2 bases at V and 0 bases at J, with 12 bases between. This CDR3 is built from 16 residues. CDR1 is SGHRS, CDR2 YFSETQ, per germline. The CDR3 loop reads CASSLTTAFSGNTIYF. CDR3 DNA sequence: TGCGCCAGCAGCTTAACTACCGCATTCTCTGGAAACACCATATATTTT.

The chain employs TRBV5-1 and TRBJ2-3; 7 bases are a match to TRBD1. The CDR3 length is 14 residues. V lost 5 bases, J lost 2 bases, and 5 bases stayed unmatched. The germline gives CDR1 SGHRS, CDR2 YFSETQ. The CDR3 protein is CASSRDSYTDTQYF. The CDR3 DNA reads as TGCGCCAGCAGTCGGGACAGCTACACAGATACGCAGTATTTT.

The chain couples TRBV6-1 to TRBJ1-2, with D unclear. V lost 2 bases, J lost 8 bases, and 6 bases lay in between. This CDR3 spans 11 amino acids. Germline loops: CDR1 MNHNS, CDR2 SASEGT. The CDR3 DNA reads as TGTGCCAGCAGTGAACTCTCCGGCTACACCTTC. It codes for CASSELSGYTF.

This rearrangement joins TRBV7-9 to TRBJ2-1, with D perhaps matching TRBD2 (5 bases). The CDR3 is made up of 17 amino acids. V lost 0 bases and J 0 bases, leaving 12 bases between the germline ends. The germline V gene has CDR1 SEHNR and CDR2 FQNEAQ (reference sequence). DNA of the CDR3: TGTGCCAGCAGCTTAGCGGAGGCGGCCCTCTCCTACAATGAGCAGTTCTTC. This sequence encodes CASSLAEAALSYNEQFF.

CDR3 sequence reads: CSVRHIAEQYF. CDR3 in DNA: TGCAGCGTGAGGCATATCGCCGAGCAGTACTTC. The gene calls are TRBV29-1 and TRBJ2-7; D uncertain. The CDR3 sequence is 11 residues long. In germline, CDR1 is SQVTM, CDR2 ANQGSEA. The V end lost 6 bases, the J end lost 6 bases, and 12 bases lay between the germline ends.

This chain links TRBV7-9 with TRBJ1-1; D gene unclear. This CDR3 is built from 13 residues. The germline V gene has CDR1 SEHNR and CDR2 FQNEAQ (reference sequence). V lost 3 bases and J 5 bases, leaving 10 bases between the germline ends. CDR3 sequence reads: CASSFEALTEAFF. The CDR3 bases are TGTGCCAGCAGCTTTGAAGCGTTGACTGAAGCTTTCTTT.

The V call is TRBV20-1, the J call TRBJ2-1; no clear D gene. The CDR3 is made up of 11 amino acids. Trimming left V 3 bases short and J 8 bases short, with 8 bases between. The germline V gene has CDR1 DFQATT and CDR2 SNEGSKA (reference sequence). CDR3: CSASQSDEQFF. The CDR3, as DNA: TGCAGTGCTAGTCAATCTGATGAGCAGTTCTTC.

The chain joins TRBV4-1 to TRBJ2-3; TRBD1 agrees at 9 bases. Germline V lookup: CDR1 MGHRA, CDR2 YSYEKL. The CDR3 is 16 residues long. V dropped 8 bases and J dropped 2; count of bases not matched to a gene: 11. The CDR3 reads CASGGKGQGSTDTQYF. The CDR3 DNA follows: TGCGCCAGCGGCGGAAAAGGACAGGGGTCCACAGATACGCAGTATTTT.

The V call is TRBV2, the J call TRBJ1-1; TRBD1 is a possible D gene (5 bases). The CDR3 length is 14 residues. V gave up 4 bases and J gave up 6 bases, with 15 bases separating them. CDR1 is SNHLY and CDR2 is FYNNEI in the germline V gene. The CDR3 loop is CASSVFREGAEAFF. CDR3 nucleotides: TGTGCCAGCAGTGTTTTTAGGGAAGGGGCTGAAGCTTTCTTT.

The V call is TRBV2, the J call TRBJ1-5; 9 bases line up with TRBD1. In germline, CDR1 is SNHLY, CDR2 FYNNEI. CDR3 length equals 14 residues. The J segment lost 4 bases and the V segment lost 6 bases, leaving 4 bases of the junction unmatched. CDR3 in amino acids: CASSPGTGNQPQHF. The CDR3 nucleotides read TGTGCCAGCAGCCCCGGGACAGGGAATCAGCCCCAGCATTTT.

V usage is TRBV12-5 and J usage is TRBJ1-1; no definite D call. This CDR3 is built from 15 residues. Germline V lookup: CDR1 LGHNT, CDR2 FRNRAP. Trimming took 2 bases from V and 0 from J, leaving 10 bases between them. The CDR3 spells CASGLSREMNTEAFF. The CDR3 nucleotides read TGTGCTAGTGGTTTGTCCCGAGAGATGAACACTGAAGCTTTCTTT.

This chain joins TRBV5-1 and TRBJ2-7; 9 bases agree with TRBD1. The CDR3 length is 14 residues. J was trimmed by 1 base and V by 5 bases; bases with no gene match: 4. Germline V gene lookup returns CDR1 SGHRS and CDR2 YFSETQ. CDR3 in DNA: TGCGCCAGCAGGTCCGGGACAGGGTCCTACGAGCAGTACTTC. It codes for CASRSGTGSYEQYF.

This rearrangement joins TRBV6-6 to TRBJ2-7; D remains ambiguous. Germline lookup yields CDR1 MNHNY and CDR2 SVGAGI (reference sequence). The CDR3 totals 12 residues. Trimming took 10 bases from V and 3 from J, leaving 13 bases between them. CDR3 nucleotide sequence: TGTGCCATCGCCGGACCCGGCTACGAGCAGTACTTC. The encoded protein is CAIAGPGYEQYF.

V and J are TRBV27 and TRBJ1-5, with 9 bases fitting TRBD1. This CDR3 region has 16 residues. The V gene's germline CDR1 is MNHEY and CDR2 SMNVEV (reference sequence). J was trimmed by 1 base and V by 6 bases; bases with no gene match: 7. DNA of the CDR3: TGTGCCAGCAGGAAAGAGACAGGGGGAAGCAATCAGCCCCAGCATTTT. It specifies CASRKETGGSNQPQHF.

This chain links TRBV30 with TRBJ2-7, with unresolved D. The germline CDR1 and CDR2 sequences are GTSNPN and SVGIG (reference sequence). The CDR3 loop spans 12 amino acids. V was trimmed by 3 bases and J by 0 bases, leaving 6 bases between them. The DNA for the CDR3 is TGTGCCTGGAGGGTGAGCTCCTACGAGCAGTACTTC. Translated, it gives CAWRVSSYEQYF.

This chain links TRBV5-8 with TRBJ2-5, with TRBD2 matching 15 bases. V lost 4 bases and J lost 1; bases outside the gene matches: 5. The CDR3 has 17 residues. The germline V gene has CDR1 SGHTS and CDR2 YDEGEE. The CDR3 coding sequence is TGTGCCAGCAGCACGGGGACTAGCGGGGGGACCCAAGAGACCCAGTACTTC. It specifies CASSTGTSGGTQETQYF.

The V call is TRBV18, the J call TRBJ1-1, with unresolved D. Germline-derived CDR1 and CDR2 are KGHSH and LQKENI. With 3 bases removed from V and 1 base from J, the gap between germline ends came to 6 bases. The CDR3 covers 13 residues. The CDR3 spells CASSPAANTEAFF. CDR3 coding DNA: TGTGCCAGCTCACCGGCCGCGAACACTGAAGCTTTCTTT.

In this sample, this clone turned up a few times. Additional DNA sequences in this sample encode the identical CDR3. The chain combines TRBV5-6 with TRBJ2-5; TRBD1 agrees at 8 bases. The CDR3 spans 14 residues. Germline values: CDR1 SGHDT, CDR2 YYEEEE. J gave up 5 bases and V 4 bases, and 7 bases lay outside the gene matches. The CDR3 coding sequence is TGTGCCAGCAGCCGAGACAGGGGCTGGGAGACCCAGTACTTC. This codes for CASSRDRGWETQYF.

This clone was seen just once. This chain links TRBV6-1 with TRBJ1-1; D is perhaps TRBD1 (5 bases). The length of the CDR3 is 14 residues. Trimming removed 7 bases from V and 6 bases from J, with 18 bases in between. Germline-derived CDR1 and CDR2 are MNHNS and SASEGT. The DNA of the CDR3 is TGTGCCAGCAACGAGGGGAAGGTGGCATCTGAAGCTTTCTTT. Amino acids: CASNEGKVASEAFF.

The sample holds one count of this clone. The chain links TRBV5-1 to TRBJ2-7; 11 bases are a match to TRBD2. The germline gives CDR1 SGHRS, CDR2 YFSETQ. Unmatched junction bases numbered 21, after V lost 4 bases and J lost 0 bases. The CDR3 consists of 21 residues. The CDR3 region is CASSRAAGRLAGGRSSYEQYF. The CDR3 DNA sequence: TGCGCCAGCAGCCGGGCGGCAGGGAGGCTAGCGGGAGGAAGGAGCTCCTACGAGCAGTACTTC.

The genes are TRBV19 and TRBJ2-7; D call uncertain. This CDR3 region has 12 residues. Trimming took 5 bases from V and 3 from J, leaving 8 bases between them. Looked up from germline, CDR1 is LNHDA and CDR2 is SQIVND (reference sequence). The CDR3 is CASSDRGYEQYF. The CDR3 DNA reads TGTGCCAGTAGTGATAGAGGCTACGAGCAGTACTTC.